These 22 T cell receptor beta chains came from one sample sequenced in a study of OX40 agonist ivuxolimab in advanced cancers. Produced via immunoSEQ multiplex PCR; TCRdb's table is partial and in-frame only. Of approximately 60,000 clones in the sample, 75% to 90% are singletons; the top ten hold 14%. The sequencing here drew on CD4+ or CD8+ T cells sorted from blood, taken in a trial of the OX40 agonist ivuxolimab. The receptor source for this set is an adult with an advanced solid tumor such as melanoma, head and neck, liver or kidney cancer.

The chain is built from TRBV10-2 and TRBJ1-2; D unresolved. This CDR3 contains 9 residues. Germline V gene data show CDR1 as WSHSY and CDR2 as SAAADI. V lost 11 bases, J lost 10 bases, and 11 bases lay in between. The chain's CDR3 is CAPLKAYTF. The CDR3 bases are TGCGCCCCCTTGAAAGCCTACACCTTC.

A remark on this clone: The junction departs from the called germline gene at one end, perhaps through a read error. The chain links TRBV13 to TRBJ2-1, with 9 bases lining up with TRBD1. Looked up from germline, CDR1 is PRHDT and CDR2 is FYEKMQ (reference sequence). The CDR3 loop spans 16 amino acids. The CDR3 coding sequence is TGTGCCAGCAGCGCCGGGGACAGGGCATCCTACAATAAGCAGTTCTTC. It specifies CASSAGDRASYNKQFF.

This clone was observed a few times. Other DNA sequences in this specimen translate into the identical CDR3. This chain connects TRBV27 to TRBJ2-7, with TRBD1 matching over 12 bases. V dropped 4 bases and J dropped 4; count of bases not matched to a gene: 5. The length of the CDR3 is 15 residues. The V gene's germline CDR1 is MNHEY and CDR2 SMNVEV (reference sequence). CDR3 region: CASSSPGQGAYEQYF. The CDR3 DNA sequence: TGTGCCAGCAGTTCACCGGGACAGGGGGCTTACGAGCAGTACTTC.

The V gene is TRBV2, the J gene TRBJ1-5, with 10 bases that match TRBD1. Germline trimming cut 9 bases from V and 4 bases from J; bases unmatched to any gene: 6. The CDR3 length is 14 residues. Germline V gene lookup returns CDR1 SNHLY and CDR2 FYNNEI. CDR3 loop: CASSGTGVNQPQHF. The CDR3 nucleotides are TGTGCCAGTTCCGGGACAGGGGTTAATCAGCCCCAGCATTTT.

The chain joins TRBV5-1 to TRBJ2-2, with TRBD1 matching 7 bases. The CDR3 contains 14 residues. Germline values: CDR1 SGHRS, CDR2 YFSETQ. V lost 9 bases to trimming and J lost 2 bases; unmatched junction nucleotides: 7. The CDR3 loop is CATSQGSNTGELFF. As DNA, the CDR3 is TGCGCCACCTCACAGGGGTCTAACACCGGGGAGCTGTTTTTT.

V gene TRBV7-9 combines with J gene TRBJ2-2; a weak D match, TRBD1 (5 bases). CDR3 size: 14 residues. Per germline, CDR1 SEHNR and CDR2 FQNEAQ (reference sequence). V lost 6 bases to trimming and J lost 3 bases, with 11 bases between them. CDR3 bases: TGTGCCAGCAGGCTGGAAGGGGACACCGGGGAGCTGTTTTTT. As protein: CASRLEGDTGELFF.

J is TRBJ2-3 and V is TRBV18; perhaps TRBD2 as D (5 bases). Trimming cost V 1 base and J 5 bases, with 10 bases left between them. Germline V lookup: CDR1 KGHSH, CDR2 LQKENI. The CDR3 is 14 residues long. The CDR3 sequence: CASSPQTRVDTQYF. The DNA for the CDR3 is TGTGCCAGCTCACCACAGACGAGGGTAGATACGCAGTATTTT. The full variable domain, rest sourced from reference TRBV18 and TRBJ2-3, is NAGVMQNPRHLVRRRGQEARLRCSPMKGHSHVYWYRQLPEEGLKFMVYLQKENIIDESGMPKERFSAEFPKEGPSILRIQQVVRGDSAAYFCASSPQTRVDTQYFGPGTRLTVL.

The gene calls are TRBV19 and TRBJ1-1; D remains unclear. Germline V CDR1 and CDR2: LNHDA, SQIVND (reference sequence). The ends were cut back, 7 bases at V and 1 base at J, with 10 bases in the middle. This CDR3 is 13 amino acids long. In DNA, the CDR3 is TGTGCCAGTAAAAGAACGGAGAACACTGAAGCTTTCTTT. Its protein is CASKRTENTEAFF.

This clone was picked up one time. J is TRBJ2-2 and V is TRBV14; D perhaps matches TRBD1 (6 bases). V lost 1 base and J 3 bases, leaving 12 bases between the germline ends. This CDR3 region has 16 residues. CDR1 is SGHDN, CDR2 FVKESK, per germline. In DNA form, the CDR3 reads TGTGCCAGCAGCCAAGCCCGGGACATATACACCGGGGAGCTGTTTTTT. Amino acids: CASSQARDIYTGELFF.

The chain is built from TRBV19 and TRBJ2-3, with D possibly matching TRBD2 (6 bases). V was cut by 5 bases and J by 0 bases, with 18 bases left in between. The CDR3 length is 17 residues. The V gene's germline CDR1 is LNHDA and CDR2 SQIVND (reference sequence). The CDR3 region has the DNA TGTGCCAGTAGTGTTAGACCGGGACTTCATAGCACAGATACGCAGTATTTT. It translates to CASSVRPGLHSTDTQYF.

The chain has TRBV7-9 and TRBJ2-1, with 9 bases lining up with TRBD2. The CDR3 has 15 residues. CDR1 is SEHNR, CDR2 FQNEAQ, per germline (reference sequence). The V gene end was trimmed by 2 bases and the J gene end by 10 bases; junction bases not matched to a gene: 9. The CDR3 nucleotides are TGTGCCAGCAGCTTATCTGTAGCGGGAGCACACGAGCAGTTCTTC. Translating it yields CASSLSVAGAHEQFF. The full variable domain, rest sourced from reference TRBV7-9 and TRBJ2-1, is DTGVSQNPRHKITKRGQNVTFRCDPISEHNRLYWYRQTLGQGPEFLTYFQNEAQLEKSRLLSDRFSAERPKGSFSTLEIQRTEQGDSAMYLCASSLSVAGAHEQFFGPGTRLTVL.

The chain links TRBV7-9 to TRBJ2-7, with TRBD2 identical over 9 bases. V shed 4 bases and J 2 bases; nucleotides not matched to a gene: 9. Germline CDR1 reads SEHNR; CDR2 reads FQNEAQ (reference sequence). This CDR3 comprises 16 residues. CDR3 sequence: CASSSQTSGWPYEQYF. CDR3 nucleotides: TGTGCCAGCAGCTCTCAAACTAGCGGGTGGCCCTACGAGCAGTACTTC.

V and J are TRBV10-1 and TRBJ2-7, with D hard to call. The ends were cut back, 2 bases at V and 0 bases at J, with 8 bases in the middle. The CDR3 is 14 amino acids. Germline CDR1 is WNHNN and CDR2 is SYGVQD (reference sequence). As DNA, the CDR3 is TGCGCCAGCAGTGAGGGTCGGAACTCCTACGAGCAGTACTTC. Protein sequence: CASSEGRNSYEQYF.

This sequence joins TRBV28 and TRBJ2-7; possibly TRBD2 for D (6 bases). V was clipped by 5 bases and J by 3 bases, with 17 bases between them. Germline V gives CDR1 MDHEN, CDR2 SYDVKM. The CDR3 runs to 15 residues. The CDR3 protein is CASSTAMGGDYEQYF. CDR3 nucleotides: TGTGCCAGCAGTACTGCAATGGGCGGGGACTACGAGCAGTACTTC.

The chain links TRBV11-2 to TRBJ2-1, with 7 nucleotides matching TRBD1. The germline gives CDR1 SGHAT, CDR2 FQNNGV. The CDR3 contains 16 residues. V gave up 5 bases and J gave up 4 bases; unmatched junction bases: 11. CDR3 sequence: CASSPNRGRSYNEQFF. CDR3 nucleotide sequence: TGTGCCAGCAGCCCTAACAGGGGTCGCTCATACAATGAGCAGTTCTTC.

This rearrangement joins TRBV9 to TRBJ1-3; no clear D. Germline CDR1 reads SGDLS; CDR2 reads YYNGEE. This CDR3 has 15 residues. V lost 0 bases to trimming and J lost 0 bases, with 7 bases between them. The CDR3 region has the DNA TGTGCCAGCAGCGTAGTCCCGGGCTCTGGAAACACCATATATTTT. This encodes CASSVVPGSGNTIYF. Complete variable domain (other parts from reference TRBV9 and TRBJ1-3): DSGVTQTPKHLITATGQRVTLRCSPRSGDLSVYWYQQSLDQGLQFLIQYYNGEERAKGNILERFSAQQFPDLHSELNLSSLELGDSALYFCASSVVPGSGNTIYFGEGSWLTVV.

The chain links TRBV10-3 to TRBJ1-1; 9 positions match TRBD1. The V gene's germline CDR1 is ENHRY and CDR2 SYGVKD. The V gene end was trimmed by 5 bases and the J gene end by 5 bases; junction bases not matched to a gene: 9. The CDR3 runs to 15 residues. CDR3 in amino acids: CAISNSQGARTEAFF. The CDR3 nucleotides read TGTGCCATCAGTAACTCACAGGGGGCCAGAACTGAAGCTTTCTTT.

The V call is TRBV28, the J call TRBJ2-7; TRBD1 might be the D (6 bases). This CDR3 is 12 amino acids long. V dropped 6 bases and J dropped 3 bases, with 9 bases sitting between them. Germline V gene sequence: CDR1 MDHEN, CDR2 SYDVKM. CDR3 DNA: TGTGCCAGCAGGGAACAGGGCTACGAGCAGTACTTC. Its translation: CASREQGYEQYF.

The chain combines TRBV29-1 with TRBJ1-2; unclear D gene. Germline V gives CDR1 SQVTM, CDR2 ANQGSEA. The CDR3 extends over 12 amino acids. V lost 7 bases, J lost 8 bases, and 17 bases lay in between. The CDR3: CSATDVEIGYTF. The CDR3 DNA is TGCAGCGCTACGGACGTTGAAATCGGCTACACCTTC.

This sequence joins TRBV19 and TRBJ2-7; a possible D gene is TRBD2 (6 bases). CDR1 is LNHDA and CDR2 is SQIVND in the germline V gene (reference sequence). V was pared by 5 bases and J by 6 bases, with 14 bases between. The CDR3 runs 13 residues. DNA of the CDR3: TGTGCCAGTAGTGGCGGGATTCCGGGCGAGCAGTACTTC. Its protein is CASSGGIPGEQYF.

The CDR3 is CASSLRAGGNEQFF. The CDR3 DNA follows: TGTGCCAGCAGCCTCCGGGCGGGGGGAAATGAGCAGTTCTTC. This chain uses TRBV7-2 with TRBJ2-1, with 8 bases matching TRBD2. V gave up 5 bases and J gave up 7 bases; unmatched junction bases: 7. Germline V gene lookup returns CDR1 SGHTA and CDR2 FQGNSA. This CDR3 comprises 14 residues.

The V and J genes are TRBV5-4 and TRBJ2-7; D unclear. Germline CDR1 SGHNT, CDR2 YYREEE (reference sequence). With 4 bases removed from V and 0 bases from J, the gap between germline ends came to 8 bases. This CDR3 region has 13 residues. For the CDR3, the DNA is TGTGCCAGCAGCCCGGAGAACTCCTACGAGCAGTACTTC. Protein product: CASSPENSYEQYF. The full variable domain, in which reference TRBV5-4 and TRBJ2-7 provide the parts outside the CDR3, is ETGVTQSPTHLIKTRGQQVTLRCSSQSGHNTVSWYQQALGQGPQFIFQYYREEENGRGNFPPRFSGLQFPNYSSELNVNALELDDSALYLCASSPENSYEQYFGPGTRLTVT.